The clone carrying this TCR beta chain was detected a few times. The data stem from a study of T cell changes during pregnancy in multiple sclerosis. The V segment lost 2 bases and the J segment 8 bases; nucleotides outside the gene matches: 5. CDR1 MNHEY and CDR2 SMNVEV come from the germline V gene (reference sequence). CDR3 size: 15 residues. Profiling relied on immunoSEQ multiplex PCR, and the TCRdb table lists in-frame clones only, not all of them. The sample holds approximately 100,000 clones; roughly nine tenths are singletons and the top ten take 1.6%. The chain combines TRBV27 with TRBJ1-6; 8 bases line up with TRBD1. This clonotype originated in a female donor with multiple sclerosis, enrolled in a pregnancy study. Material: peripheral blood, obtained before pregnancy. The CDR3 DNA reads TGTGCCAGCAGTTTAGGGACAGGACCCGATTCACCCCTCCACTTT. It is translated as CASSLGTGPDSPLHF.